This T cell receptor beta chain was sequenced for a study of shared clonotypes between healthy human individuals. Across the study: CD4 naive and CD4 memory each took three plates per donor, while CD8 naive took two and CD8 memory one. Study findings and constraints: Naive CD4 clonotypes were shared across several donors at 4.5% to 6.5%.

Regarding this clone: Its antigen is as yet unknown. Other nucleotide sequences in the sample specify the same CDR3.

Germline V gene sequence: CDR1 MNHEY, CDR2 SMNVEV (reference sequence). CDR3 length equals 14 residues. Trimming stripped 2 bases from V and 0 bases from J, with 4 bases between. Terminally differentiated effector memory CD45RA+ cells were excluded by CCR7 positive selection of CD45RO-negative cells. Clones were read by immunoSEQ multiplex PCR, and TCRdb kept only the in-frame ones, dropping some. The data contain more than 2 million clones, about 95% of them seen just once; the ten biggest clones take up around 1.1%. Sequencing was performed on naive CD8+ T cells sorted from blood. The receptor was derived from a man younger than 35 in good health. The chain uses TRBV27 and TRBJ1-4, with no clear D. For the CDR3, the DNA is TGTGCCAGCAGTTTAATGGCAACTAATGAAAAACTGTTTTTT. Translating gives CASSLMATNEKLFF.